A selection of T cell receptor beta chains follows, all from one sample in a study of blood T cell repertoires in COVID-19. This table comes from immunoSEQ multiplex PCR, and its TCRdb copy is limited to in-frame clones, with some not included. Among about 240,000 clones listed, around 85% were seen once. The sequenced material came from PBMCs or T cells enriched from blood (not recorded which). The receptor source for this set is a woman aged 35 to 49 with acute COVID-19. Both conserved end residues are part of each CDR3. Fields, in order: CDR3 DNA, CDR3 protein, D gene, CDR3 length, J gene, clone size, V gene. The D gene is left open where the match is weak. Only part of the rows carry a size: once, few, many, or a class if the clone is expanded.

CDR3nt: TGTGCCAGCAGCCCTCTTAAGCGGGAGGGAACAGATACGCAGTATTTT; CDR3aa: CASSPLKREGTDTQYF; d_gene: TRBD2; len: 16; j_gene: TRBJ2-3; abundance: .; v_gene: TRBV25-1
CDR3nt: TGTGCCAGCAGCCCCAGACCGGGGGAGGGTGAAAAACTGTTTTTT; CDR3aa: CASSPRPGEGEKLFF; d_gene: .; len: 15; j_gene: TRBJ1-4; abundance: .; v_gene: TRBV7-8
CDR3nt: TGTGCCAGCAGTTTTTTACAGAACACTGAAGCTTTCTTT; CDR3aa: CASSFLQNTEAFF; d_gene: .; len: 13; j_gene: TRBJ1-1; abundance: .; v_gene: TRBV12-3/TRBV12-4
CDR3nt: TGTGCCAGCAGGGAGGGACCCAATGCGTGGGATACGCAGTATTTT; CDR3aa: CASREGPNAWDTQYF; d_gene: .; len: 15; j_gene: TRBJ2-3; abundance: .; v_gene: TRBV6-5
CDR3nt: TGTGCCAGCAGTTACACAGACAGGAACTATGGCTACACCTTC; CDR3aa: CASSYTDRNYGYTF; d_gene: .; len: 14; j_gene: TRBJ1-2; abundance: .; v_gene: TRBV6-5
CDR3nt: TGTGCCTGGAGCCTTACCACGGGACAGGGGGACTATGGCTACACCTTC; CDR3aa: CAWSLTTGQGDYGYTF; d_gene: TRBD1; len: 16; j_gene: TRBJ1-2; abundance: .; v_gene: TRBV30
CDR3nt: TGTGCCAGCAGCCAGGGACAGGGGTACACTGAAGCTTTCTTT; CDR3aa: CASSQGQGYTEAFF; d_gene: TRBD1; len: 14; j_gene: TRBJ1-1; abundance: .; v_gene: TRBV4-2
CDR3nt: TGTGCCAGTAGTGAGGTCGGTAGCAATCAGCCCCAGCATTTT; CDR3aa: CASSEVGSNQPQHF; d_gene: .; len: 14; j_gene: TRBJ1-5; abundance: once; v_gene: TRBV19
CDR3nt: TGTGCCAGCAGTTTATCCCCAGACAGGGCAAATGAGCAGTTCTTC; CDR3aa: CASSLSPDRANEQFF; d_gene: TRBD1; len: 15; j_gene: TRBJ2-1; abundance: once; v_gene: TRBV27
CDR3nt: TGTGCCAGCAGCCCTCCGGACAGGGGGCTTCCCTACGAGCAGTACTTC; CDR3aa: CASSPPDRGLPYEQYF; d_gene: TRBD1; len: 16; j_gene: TRBJ2-7; abundance: .; v_gene: TRBV5-6
CDR3nt: TGTGCCAGCACTAAATCAGCGGGAGGGCCCGAGACCCAGTACTTC; CDR3aa: CASTKSAGGPETQYF; d_gene: TRBD2; len: 15; j_gene: TRBJ2-5; abundance: .; v_gene: TRBV2
CDR3nt: TGTGCCAGCGGAGCACAGGGGGGAACTTTCAATGAGCAGTTCTTC; CDR3aa: CASGAQGGTFNEQFF; d_gene: TRBD1; len: 15; j_gene: TRBJ2-1; abundance: once; v_gene: TRBV11-3
CDR3nt: TGTGCCAGCAGCGCCGGGACAGCCAGCAATCAGCCCCAGCATTTT; CDR3aa: CASSAGTASNQPQHF; d_gene: TRBD1; len: 15; j_gene: TRBJ1-5; abundance: .; v_gene: TRBV6-5
CDR3nt: TGTGCCAGCAGCCCCGGGACTAGCGGGGCGAGCTCCTACAATGAGCAGTTCTTC; CDR3aa: CASSPGTSGASSYNEQFF; d_gene: TRBD2; len: 18; j_gene: TRBJ2-1; abundance: .; v_gene: TRBV9
CDR3nt: TGTGCCAGCAGCTTAGGGGACAGGGGTTGGAGCACTGAAGCTTTCTTT; CDR3aa: CASSLGDRGWSTEAFF; d_gene: TRBD1; len: 16; j_gene: TRBJ1-1; abundance: .; v_gene: TRBV11-2
CDR3nt: TGTGCCAGCAGCAGTAGCGGGAGAACGGGGGATGAGCAGTTCTTC; CDR3aa: CASSSSGRTGDEQFF; d_gene: TRBD2; len: 15; j_gene: TRBJ2-1; abundance: .; v_gene: TRBV5-5
CDR3nt: TGTGCCAGCAGCGTAGGCGGGACAGGGGGCTATGGCTACACCTTC; CDR3aa: CASSVGGTGGYGYTF; d_gene: TRBD1; len: 15; j_gene: TRBJ1-2; abundance: .; v_gene: TRBV9
CDR3nt: TGTGCCAGCAGCGTAGAGACGGGAAGAGATACGCAGTATTTT; CDR3aa: CASSVETGRDTQYF; d_gene: .; len: 14; j_gene: TRBJ2-3; abundance: .; v_gene: TRBV9
CDR3nt: TGTGCCAGCAGCTTAGTGTCAGGAAACACTGAAGCTTTCTTT; CDR3aa: CASSLVSGNTEAFF; d_gene: .; len: 14; j_gene: TRBJ1-1; abundance: once; v_gene: TRBV7-2
CDR3nt: TGTGCCAGCACTGAAGCGAGGCAGGGTTGGTACGAGCAGTACTTC; CDR3aa: CASTEARQGWYEQYF; d_gene: .; len: 15; j_gene: TRBJ2-7; abundance: .; v_gene: TRBV6-1
CDR3nt: TGTGCCAGCAGCGTAGGGCAGGGACTTGTCACTGAAGCTTTCTTT; CDR3aa: CASSVGQGLVTEAFF; d_gene: .; len: 15; j_gene: TRBJ1-1; abundance: .; v_gene: TRBV9
CDR3nt: TGTGCCAGCAGCTTAGTTAGGAGCTCCTACGAGCAGTACTTC; CDR3aa: CASSLVRSSYEQYF; d_gene: .; len: 14; j_gene: TRBJ2-7; abundance: .; v_gene: TRBV11-3
CDR3nt: TGTGCCAGCTCACCACGGGGGCTAACTAGCGGGATCACCGGGGAGCTGTTTTTT; CDR3aa: CASSPRGLTSGITGELFF; d_gene: TRBD2; len: 18; j_gene: TRBJ2-2; abundance: .; v_gene: TRBV18
CDR3nt: TGTGCCTGGGGGACTAGCGGAACTAGCACAGATACGCAGTATTTT; CDR3aa: CAWGTSGTSTDTQYF; d_gene: TRBD2; len: 15; j_gene: TRBJ2-3; abundance: .; v_gene: TRBV30